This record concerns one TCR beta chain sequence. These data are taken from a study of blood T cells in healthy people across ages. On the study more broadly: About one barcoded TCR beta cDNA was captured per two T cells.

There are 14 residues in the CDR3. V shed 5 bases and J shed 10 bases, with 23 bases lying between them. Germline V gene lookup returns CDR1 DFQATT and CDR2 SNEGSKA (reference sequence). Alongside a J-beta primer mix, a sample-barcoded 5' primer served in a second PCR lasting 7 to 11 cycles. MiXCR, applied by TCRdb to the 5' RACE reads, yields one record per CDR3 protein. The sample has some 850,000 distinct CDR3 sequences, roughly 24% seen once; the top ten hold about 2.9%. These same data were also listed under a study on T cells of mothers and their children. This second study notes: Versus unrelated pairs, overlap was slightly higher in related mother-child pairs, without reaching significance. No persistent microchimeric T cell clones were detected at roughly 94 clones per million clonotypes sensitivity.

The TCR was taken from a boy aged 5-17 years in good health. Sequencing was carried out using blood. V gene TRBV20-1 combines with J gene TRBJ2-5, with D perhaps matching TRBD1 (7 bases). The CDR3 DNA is TGCAGTGCTTCAATTGGACAGGTGAAGGAGGGCCAGTACTTC. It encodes CSASIGQVKEGQYF.